Listed below are T cell receptor beta chains from one sample, sequenced in a study of control samples from healthy donors and cancer patients. The repertoire was sequenced with immunoSEQ multiplex PCR; TCRdb's copy has only in-frame clones and lacks some. The repertoire includes approximately 100,000 clones, around 88% of them detected once, and 7.5% to 10% sits in the top ten. What was sequenced was blood. These receptors were obtained from a man younger than 45 in good health. CDR3s include the opening cysteine and the closing phenylalanine or tryptophan. D genes are given only for firm matches. Clone size is shown for a subset of rows, as once, few, many or a class of expanded clone.

v_gene,j_gene,d_gene,abundance,CDR3aa,CDR3nt
TRBV15,TRBJ1-4,NA,NA,CATSREQGPNEKLFF,TGTGCCACCAGCCGAGAACAGGGACCTAATGAAAAACTGTTTTTT
TRBV7-7,TRBJ2-5,NA,NA,CASSLGGFDQETQYF,TGTGCCAGCAGCTTAGGGGGGTTTGACCAAGAGACCCAGTACTTC
TRBV19,TRBJ1-1,NA,NA,CASMDLRGGSAEAFF,TGTGCCAGTATGGACCTGAGGGGGGGGTCGGCTGAAGCTTTCTTT
TRBV28,TRBJ1-2,NA,NA,CASTWVVGGDGYTF,TGTGCCAGCACCTGGGTGGTTGGGGGCGATGGCTACACCTTC
TRBV7-2,TRBJ1-3,NA,NA,CASSPRTRQSSGNTIYF,TGTGCCAGCAGCCCCCGGACAAGGCAGAGCTCTGGAAACACCATATATTTT
TRBV28,TRBJ1-1,NA,NA,CASSPRTNTEAFF,TGTGCCAGCAGCCCACGGACTAACACTGAAGCTTTCTTT
TRBV4-1,TRBJ1-1,NA,NA,CASSQDPSYPAAFF,TGCGCCAGCAGCCAAGATCCAAGTTACCCCGCAGCTTTCTTT
TRBV7-2,TRBJ1-2,NA,NA,CASTTRGGSDGYTF,TGTGCCAGCACGACTAGGGGGGGATCGGATGGCTACACCTTC
TRBV6-4,TRBJ2-3,NA,NA,CASRRGTFSDTQYF,TGTGCCAGCAGGAGGGGGACGTTTTCAGATACGCAGTATTTT
TRBV7-8,TRBJ1-1,NA,NA,CASSHPLTEAFF,TGTGCCAGCAGCCATCCCCTCACTGAAGCTTTCTTT
TRBV7-8,TRBJ2-2,NA,once,CASSSNTGELFF,TGTGCCAGCAGCTCCAACACCGGGGAGCTGTTTTTT
TRBV19,TRBJ2-5,NA,NA,CASSIQSIRAVGSGKRETQYF,TGTGCCAGTAGTATTCAGTCGATCCGCGCGGTCGGCAGTGGAAAAAGAGAGACCCAGTACTTC
TRBV15,TRBJ2-1,TRBD2,NA,CATSRYSGGEKFF,TGTGCCACCAGCAGATATAGCGGGGGTGAGAAGTTCTTC
TRBV7-9,TRBJ1-4,NA,NA,CASSPHGEGPTNEKLFF,TGTGCCAGCAGCCCCCATGGGGAGGGGCCAACTAATGAAAAACTGTTTTTT
TRBV4-2,TRBJ1-5,TRBD1,NA,CASSHVQGSGNQPQHF,TGTGCCAGCAGCCACGTACAGGGGTCGGGCAATCAGCCCCAGCATTTT